This TCR beta chain was recovered during a study of T-cell reconstitution after alpha-beta-depleted transplantation in children. The V end lost 9 bases, the J end lost 5 bases, and 14 bases lay between the germline ends. The CDR3 has 13 residues. Per germline, CDR1 SGHRS and CDR2 YFSETQ. Library preparation (for TCRbeta) was performed with unique molecular identifiers. From the PCR reads, TCRdb called clonotypes with MiXCR, one entry per CDR3 protein. This sample has 450,000 to 600,000 distinct CDR3 sequences, with around 19% found just once. This chain uses TRBV5-1 with TRBJ2-2; D gene unclear. The source of this sequence is a human donor who donated a stem cell graft to a child with acute lymphoblastic leukemia. The sequences come from PBMCs from the stem cell graft donor, collected from the stem cell graft. The DNA of the CDR3 is TGCGCCATTATAGATCTCAGGACCGGGGAGCTGTTTTTT. It is translated as CAIIDLRTGELFF.